Given below is one TCR beta chain in context. This clone was detected only once. The specificity of this receptor is unknown. Per-base quality was not reported, and no clone a single base away is much larger than it. The data stem from a study of cytomegalovirus exposure and HLA in healthy donors (dated by TCRdb to 2017 to 2019). Looking at the study overall: In an earlier analysis of several hundred of the donors, about 260 Gb of sequence data and 117 million unique TCR beta sequences from roughly 200 million T cells were reported. Every repertoire in the discovery cohort had been generated on one and the same sequencing platform. Of the roughly 400 genotyped donors, 65% to 90% were placed in the genetic ancestry cluster associated with self-reported Caucasian donors. The aim of the study was to test whether cataloging public T cell receptors could identify signatures of past pathogen exposure. Rather than using new phenotypic data, the later analysis identified candidate immune exposures from TCR beta sequences and from how often those sequences occurred across donors. HLA typing included class I and class II loci at four-digit resolution. On average, around 200,000 unique TCR beta nucleotide sequences were sequenced per donor among 398 genotyped donors of the cohort, with roughly 18% of those sequences being non-productive. Besides the first cohort of roughly 640 subjects, a separate validation cohort made up of 120 or so different subjects was used. An earlier analysis of around 540 of the donors applied high-throughput TCR beta sequencing to assess whether each TCR beta V gene segment acted as functional or pseudogenic. In a later genetic analysis, genome-wide SNP genotypes for about three fifths of the roughly 670 donors were used, and that subset was treated as a discovery cohort. A later analysis re-analyzed previously published TCR beta repertoires from 600 to 850 donors and added high-resolution HLA genotyping to study TCR occurrence patterns. The number of typed donors differed by locus: about 629-630 for A, B, C, DRB1 and DQB1; 500 to 550 for DQA1; 606 for DPA1; and roughly 450 for DPB1. The T cell repertoires of 670 or so subjects were profiled by immunosequencing and related to cytomegalovirus serostatus. High-throughput TCR immunosequencing, statistical association of individual TCRs with disease status, and machine learning were combined to predict cytomegalovirus infection status. Because of strong linkage in the cohort, roughly five DR-DQ haplotypes were treated as single units for association and clustering. Roughly 300 gigabases of sequencing data and tens of millions of unique TCR sequences were included in an early release covering over 600 HLA-typed donors. Alongside the repertoire data, information on donor age, sex, ethnicity and CMV serostatus was compiled. The paper as a whole reports these results and caveats: Cytomegalovirus status was reported to be diagnosed by the classifier with high specificity and sensitivity in both the original and validation cohorts. It was suggested by the authors that the approach could potentially be generalized to other disease states and immunological phenotypes. Assigning TCR associations to individual alleles was difficult when HLA alleles, especially DR and DQ, strongly co-occurred. Several of the top co-occurrence clusters appeared to be linked to parvovirus B19, influenza, CMV and Epstein-Barr virus, according to a later analysis. A group of highly shared sequence variants was considered likely to be a technical artifact of the sequencing pipeline. The study gave a list of about 160 TCR beta chains associated with cytomegalovirus. A further reported finding was that TCR beta sequences accurately predicted the HLA-A and HLA-B alleles for most subjects in the first cohort. In vitro tests confirmed that a few of the cytomegalovirus-associated TCR beta chains recognize cytomegalovirus antigens. The cohort was sequenced for TCR beta chains only, and without alpha or paired-chain data the features that could be detected were limited. In a later analysis, TCR association rates were found to vary across HLA loci, with the most associated TCRs seen for DRB1 alleles and the fewest for HLA-C alleles. Because HLA typing was unavailable for some donors at each locus, only the typed subset was used in association tests. In a later genetic analysis, a missense DCLRE1C variant was associated with V-gene and J-gene trimming of TCR beta chains, and the association was replicated in an independent cohort. Compared with equally common non-associated chains, HLA-associated TCR beta chains in a later analysis were more clonally expanded and had lower generation probabilities. For the cohort, immune exposure information was limited to CMV serostatus. A later genetic analysis reported fewer N-insertions in productive TCRs among donors in an Asian-associated ancestry cluster than the approximately 670-donor mean. Linkage disequilibrium might explain the correlated functional status among segregating V segments, but an unknown experimental factor could not be ruled out. While some public TCRs were present in many individuals, most TCR sequences turned up only very rarely across donors. Most CMV-associated TCR beta chains appeared to be HLA-restricted in a later analysis, and the HLA associations seemed to be driven largely by CMV exposure. Because counts were too low, 15 to 20 rarely observed V segments, including chromosome 9 orphons, were excluded from the earlier analysis of some 540 of the donors. Specific HLA alleles were associated with roughly 17,000 TCR beta sequences at a false discovery rate of 0.05 in a later analysis. Presence/absence analyses assumed roughly uniform sequencing depth across donors, an assumption that may not hold. In an earlier analysis of some 640 of the donors, most TCR beta V segments were observed in productive rearrangements about 87% or about 30% of the time, broadly matching IMGT annotations.

The method behind the library was the immunoSEQ multiplex PCR assay. The multiplex PCR relied on a mix of 60 forward primers for TCR Vbeta segments and 13 reverse primers for TCR Jbeta segments. The CDR3 region of rearranged TCR beta genes was amplified from genomic DNA by a multiplex PCR assay. On the Illumina HiSeq System, the amplified TCR beta libraries were sequenced as 87-base-pair reads. Processing in the source paper ran as follows. A later analysis counted tens of millions of unique TCR beta chains across the 500 to 850 repertoires, and around 9.9 million of these chains were shared by at least two donors. Raw reads were error-corrected and collapsed into unique sequences with a nearest-neighbor algorithm that merged closely related sequences to remove PCR and sequencing errors. Alignment of CDR3 sequences to IMGT reference sequences was used to assign V, D and J gene segments. For a sequence to be retained, at least a six-nucleotide match to both a V gene segment and a J gene segment was required. Rearrangements were classified as productive when the CDR3 lacked stop codons and remained in frame with V and J, and all other rearrangements were classified as non-productive. Following IMGT convention, CDR3 was defined as the stretch from the second conserved V-encoded cysteine up to the conserved J-encoded phenylalanine. The earlier analysis of 450 to 750 of the donors excluded any sequence lacking an unambiguous match to a single V gene segment. In an earlier analysis of 450 to 750 of the donors, a V segment was called functional when productive rearrangements were above 56.7%, and segregating when the standard deviation between donors exceeded 5%. A statistical classification framework was developed to diagnose cytomegalovirus status using the catalog of TCR beta chain sequences. In a later analysis, TCR nucleotide sequences were compared against IMGT/GENE-DB human TR gene sequences so that V and J genes could be assigned. A later analysis assigned CDR3 sequences and most-parsimonious VDJ recombination scenarios with the TCRdist pipeline. In a later analysis, every TCR beta chain was defined by the combination of its CDR3 amino acid sequence and its V-gene family, and reads without a unique V-gene family were dropped. A later analysis removed roughly 590 highly shared, low-generation-probability nucleotide sequences to deal with suspected cross-contamination and a sequencing artifact. For each public chain, a later analysis derived a clonal expansion index from normalized ranks of inferred template counts within each repertoire. In a later analysis, generation probabilities were computed with a VDJ recombination model fitted to out-of-frame rearrangements, and the resulting probabilities were checked against IGoR. Hypergeometric tests were used in a later analysis to score TCR-TCR, TCR-HLA and TCR-CMV co-occurrence, with a repertoire-size bias correction applied to the TCR pairs. In a later analysis, false discovery rates were estimated by permuting HLA or CMV assignments 20 times. A later analysis grouped co-occurring TCRs with DBSCAN, adding TCRdist sequence similarity when clustering within HLA-allele-positive subsets. Repertoires with fewer than 30,000 or more than 120,000 public chains, plus five repertoires with anomalous nucleotide sharing, were excluded from co-occurrence clustering. Held by TCRdb, this immuneACCESS table contains in-frame sequences only and omits some clones. Under half of the omission traces to an unresolved V gene where checked; the cause of the rest is unknown. D and trimming were read from the DNA, whereas the V and J calls and clone size are those reported in that table. The sample table shows some 98,000 clones, and more than 60% are seen once. The top ten constitute less than 2.5% of the sample.

The cohort was made up of roughly 670 healthy bone marrow donors. Cohort members were all nominally healthy when sampled, although unrecorded immune exposures were likely present. The donor tested CMV seronegative and was one of the 352 seronegative cohort members. A peripheral blood sample was provided by each donor, and peripheral blood mononuclear cells were used for TCR beta sequencing. Genomic DNA was extracted from the blood cell samples with the Qiagen DNeasy Blood Extraction Kit. The receptor's source is a middle-aged man in good health and CMV-seronegative. Sequenced material: PBMCs.

CDR3 region: CASSTGGYADTQYF. The sequenced DNA is TGTGCCAGTAGTACAGGAGGGTATGCAGATACGCAGTATTTT. The sequence is built from TRBV19 and TRBJ2-3; a tentative D match to TRBD2 spans 6 bases. The CDR3 starts with the cysteine, ends with the phenylalanine, and has 14 residues. Only CDR3 DNA remains: 42 bases, in frame from the first base. Via the germline V gene (reference sequence), CDR1 is LNHDA and CDR2 SQIVND. The V and J ends are trimmed by 4 bases and 4 bases, leaving 12 bases between them. Extended through the reference TRBV19 and TRBJ2-3 proteins, this CDR3 yields the full variable domain: DGGITQSPKYLFRKEGQNVTLSCEQNLNHDAMYWYRQDPGQGLRLIYYSQIVNDFQKGDIAEGYSVSREKKESFPLTVTSAQKNPTAFYLCASSTGGYADTQYFGPGTRLTVL.